A selection of T cell receptor beta chains follows, all from one sample in a study of blood T cells in healthy people across ages. TCRdb independently ran MiXCR on the 5' RACE reads; one entry per CDR3 protein. The sample gives 550,000 to 750,000 distinct CDR3 sequences, 21% of which show up once; roughly 3.6% is in the top ten. The sequencing sample was made of blood. The receptor set was obtained from a man aged 65-85 years in good health. Each CDR3 is given with its conserved first and last residue. Fields, in order: clone size, J gene, V gene, CDR3 protein. Size is stated for part of the rows, as once, few or many counts, or as a class when the clone is expanded.

>few|TRBJ1-5|TRBV21-1
CASSKVAQADRGNQPQHF
>NA|TRBJ2-7|TRBV4-1
CASSQQDVSYEQYF
>few|TRBJ2-1|TRBV3-1
CASSQPPGLAGRNEQFF
>NA|NA|TRBV7-2
CASSFGSRQFF
>NA|TRBJ2-5|TRBV19
CASRHRGLETQYF
>few|TRBJ2-1|TRBV18
CASSSGRGENNEQFF
>NA|TRBJ1-5|TRBV7-2
CASSLAPGSSNQPQHF
>few|TRBJ2-5|TRBV20-1
CSAGTNFF
>many|TRBJ1-4|TRBV27
CASSFAVGGSEKLFF
>few|TRBJ2-7|TRBV2
CASSDGRVSYEQYF
>NA|TRBJ2-1|TRBV20-1
CSARPKSSYNEQFF
>NA|TRBJ2-1|TRBV5-6
CASSYTREQFF
>few|TRBJ1-1|TRBV10-3
CATAFGQVNTEAFF
>few|TRBJ2-1|TRBV20-1
CSARLTRRNEQFF
>few|TRBJ2-5|TRBV5-1
CASSLGGQIVETQYF
>few|TRBJ1-2|TRBV12-3/TRBV12-4
CASSLSPDGYTF
>NA|TRBJ2-3|TRBV25-1
CASSEYKGTDTQYF
>NA|TRBJ2-5|TRBV25-1
CASSESGRRQGETQYF
>NA|TRBJ1-1|TRBV20-1
CSARTAAGAMAFF
>once|TRBJ1-4|TRBV5-1
CASSNTGSPNEKLFF
>few|TRBJ2-1|TRBV6-2/TRBV6-3
CASSAGLAGDQFF
>few|TRBJ1-3|TRBV9
CASSTGRRNTIYF
>NA|NA|TRBV27
CASSVGTAYEQYF
>few|TRBJ2-1|TRBV19
CASRPGLAYNEQFF
>many|TRBJ2-1|TRBV7-2
CASSLGLAGVVLDNEQFF
>NA|TRBJ1-1|TRBV5-1
CASSIQGVEAFF
>few|TRBJ1-2|TRBV27
CASSRYREVNYGYTF